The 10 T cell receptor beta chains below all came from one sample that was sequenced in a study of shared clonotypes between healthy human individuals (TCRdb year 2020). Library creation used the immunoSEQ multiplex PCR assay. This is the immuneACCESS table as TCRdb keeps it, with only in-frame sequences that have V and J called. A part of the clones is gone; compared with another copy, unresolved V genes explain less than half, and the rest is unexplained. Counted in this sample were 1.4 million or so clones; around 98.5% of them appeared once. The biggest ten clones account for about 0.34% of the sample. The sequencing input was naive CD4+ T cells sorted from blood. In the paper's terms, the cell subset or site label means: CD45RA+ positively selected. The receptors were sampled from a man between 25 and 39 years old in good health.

CDR3 DNA sequence: TGCACCAGCAGCCAAAAAAAGATCCACCCCGGGACTAGCGGGAGGATCGAGCAGTACTTC. As protein: CTSSQKKIHPGTSGRIEQYF. This chain uses TRBV1 with TRBJ2-7; the table assigns TRBD2, which was not confirmed against the DNA. TRBV1 is a recognized pseudogene. CDR3 length equals 20 residues.

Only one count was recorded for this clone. The CDR3 nucleotides are TGTGCCAGCAGCTTTTTGGCGCCAAGGGGCGGGGAGCTGTTTTTT. It yields the protein CASSFLAPRGGELFF. This rearrangement joins TRBV7-8 to TRBJ2-2; D possibly corresponds to TRBD1 (5 bases). CDR3 length: 15 amino acids. V lost 3 bases and J 7 bases, leaving 15 bases between the germline ends. The germline V gene has CDR1 SGHVS and CDR2 FQNEAQ.

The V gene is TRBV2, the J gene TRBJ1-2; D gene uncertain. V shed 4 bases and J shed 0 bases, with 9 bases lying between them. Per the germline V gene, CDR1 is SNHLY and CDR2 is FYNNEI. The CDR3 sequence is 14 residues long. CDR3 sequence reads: CASSVDSPNYGYTF. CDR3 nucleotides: TGTGCCAGCAGTGTGGACTCACCTAACTATGGCTACACCTTC.

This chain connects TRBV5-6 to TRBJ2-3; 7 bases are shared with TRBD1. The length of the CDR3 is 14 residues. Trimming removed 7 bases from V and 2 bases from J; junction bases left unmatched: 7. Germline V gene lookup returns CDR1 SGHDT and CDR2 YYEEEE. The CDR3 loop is CASCRTGLTDTQYF. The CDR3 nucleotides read TGTGCCAGCTGCAGGACAGGACTCACAGATACGCAGTATTTT. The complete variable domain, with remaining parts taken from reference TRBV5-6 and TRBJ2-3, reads DAGVTQSPTHLIKTRGQQVTLRCSPKSGHDTVSWYQQALGQGPQFIFQYYEEEERQRGNFPDRFSGHQFPNYSSELNVNALLLGDSALYLCASCRTGLTDTQYFGPGTRLTVL.

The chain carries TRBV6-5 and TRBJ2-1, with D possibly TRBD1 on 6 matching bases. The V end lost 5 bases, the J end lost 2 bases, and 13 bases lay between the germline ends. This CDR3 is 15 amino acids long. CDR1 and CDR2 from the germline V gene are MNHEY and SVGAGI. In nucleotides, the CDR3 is TGTGCCAGCAGTGTACAGGGTATCGCCTACAATGAGCAGTTCTTC. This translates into CASSVQGIAYNEQFF.

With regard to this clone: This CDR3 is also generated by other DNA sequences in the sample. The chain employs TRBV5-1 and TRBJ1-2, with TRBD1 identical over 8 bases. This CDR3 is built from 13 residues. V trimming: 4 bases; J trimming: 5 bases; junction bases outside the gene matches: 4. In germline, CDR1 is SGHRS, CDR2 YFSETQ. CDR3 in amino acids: CASSPDRVYGYTF. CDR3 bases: TGCGCCAGCAGCCCGGACAGGGTATATGGCTACACCTTC.

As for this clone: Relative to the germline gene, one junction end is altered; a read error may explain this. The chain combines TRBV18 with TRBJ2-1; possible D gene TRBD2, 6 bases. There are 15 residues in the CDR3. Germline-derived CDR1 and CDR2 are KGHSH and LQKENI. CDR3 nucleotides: TGTGCTAGCTCACCAAAGGAGACTAGAAACAATGAGCAGTTCTTC. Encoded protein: CASSPKETRNNEQFF.

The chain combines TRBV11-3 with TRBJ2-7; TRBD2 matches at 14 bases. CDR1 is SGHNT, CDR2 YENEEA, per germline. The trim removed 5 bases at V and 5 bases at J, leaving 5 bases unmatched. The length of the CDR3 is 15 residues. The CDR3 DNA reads TGTGCCAGCAGCACGACTAGCGGGAGGGCGAACGAGCAGTACTTC. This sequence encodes CASSTTSGRANEQYF. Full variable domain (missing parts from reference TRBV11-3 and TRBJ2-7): EAGVVQSPRYKIIEKKQPVAFWCNPISGHNTLYWYLQNLGQGPELLIRYENEEAVDDSQLPKDRFSAERLKGVDSTLKIQPAELGDSAVYLCASSTTSGRANEQYFGPGTRLTVT.

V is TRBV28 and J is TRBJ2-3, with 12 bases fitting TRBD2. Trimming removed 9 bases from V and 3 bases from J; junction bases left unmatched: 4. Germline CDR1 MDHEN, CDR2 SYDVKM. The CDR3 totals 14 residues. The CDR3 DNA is TGTGCCAGTAGACTAGCGGGGGTGACAGATACGCAGTATTTT. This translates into CASRLAGVTDTQYF.

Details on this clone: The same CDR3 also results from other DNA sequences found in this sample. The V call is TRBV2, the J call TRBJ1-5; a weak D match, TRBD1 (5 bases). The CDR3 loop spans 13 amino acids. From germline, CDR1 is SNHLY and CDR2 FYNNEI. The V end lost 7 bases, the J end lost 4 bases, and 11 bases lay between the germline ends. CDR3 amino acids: CASKGQPNQPQHF. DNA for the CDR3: TGTGCCAGCAAGGGGCAGCCTAATCAGCCCCAGCATTTT.